In this sample, the clone carrying this T cell receptor beta chain turned up a few times. The antigen is not known. Thawed PBMCs were FACS-sorted into unstimulated CD4+CD25+CD127- regulatory T cells, CD4+CD25- non-regulatory cells, CD4 and CD8 cells. TCRdb's table, derived via immunoSEQ multiplex PCR, lists solely in-frame clones and lacks some. Of roughly 49,000 clones listed, about 90% were seen once; the top ten hold around 0.67%. This entry belongs to a study of Tregs in tolerant kidney transplant recipients. Study conclusions and caveats: Findings come from small patient numbers and require larger validation. Biological reproducibility was not directly addressed, but technical replication error appeared minimal.

The TCR comes from a human donor in good health. The sequenced sample consisted of Tregs from blood.

The CDR3 bases are TGTGCCAGCAGCTTAGATACGCAGTATTTT. Protein sequence: CASSLDTQYF. The rearrangement links TRBV4-2 to TRBJ2-3, with D hard to call. CDR3 length: 10 residues. Per germline, CDR1 LGHNA and CDR2 YNFKEQ. V lost 5 bases, J lost 5 bases, and 2 bases lay in between.